These T cell receptor beta chains were read from a single sample in a study of control samples from healthy donors and cancer patients. The data were produced by immunoSEQ multiplex PCR, yet TCRdb's version contains in-frame clones alone and is incomplete. The sample includes about 61,000 clones, around 90% of them seen just once. Sequences were obtained from PBMCs. The receptors derive from a man between 60 and 75 years old with colorectal cancer. The CDR3 runs from the conserved cysteine through the conserved F or W. Clone size appears in some rows only: once, few, many, or a class for an expanded clone.

TRBV7-6	TRBJ2-7	.	CASSAFSLSSYEQYF
TRBV11-2	TRBJ1-1	.	CASSWGLNTEAFF
TRBV7-2	TRBJ2-4	.	CASSLRGGTEPLAKNIQYF
TRBV19	TRBJ1-1	.	CASSTRPGQGTEAFF
TRBV4-1	TRBJ2-7	.	CASSQVAGGPGEQYF
TRBV10-1	TRBJ2-5	.	CASSESTPPLPLTDRGLEETQYF
TRBV15	TRBJ1-2	.	CATSRLQGAGGYTF
TRBV6-5	TRBJ1-6	few	CASAGRSYNSPLHF
TRBV7-2	TRBJ2-2	once	CASSLKPQGGTGELFF
TRBV18	TRBJ2-5	.	CASSPTDRGLLPETQYF
TRBV5-5	TRBJ2-7	.	CASEDQGAMGEQYF
TRBV19	TRBJ1-5	.	CASSPALNQPQHF
TRBV20-1	TRBJ1-2	.	CSAESPYGYTF
TRBV19	TRBJ1-1	.	CASITRTGSDMNTEAFF
TRBV11-2	TRBJ2-2	.	CASASDSFTGELFF
TRBV19	TRBJ2-1	.	CASSISPTTYNEQFF
TRBV6-5	TRBJ1-4	.	CARGGTNNEKLFF
TRBV3-1/TRBV3-2	TRBJ2-7	.	CASSQVSTSYEQYF
TRBV7-2	TRBJ2-2	.	CASSSLAGRTGELFF
TRBV7-2	TRBJ2-2	.	CASSSSRGAGELFF
TRBV23-1	TRBJ2-7	.	CASCPDRLSYEQYF
TRBV18	TRBJ1-2	.	CASSPGSASNGYTF
TRBV19	TRBJ1-4	.	CASSNGGGGEKLFF
TRBV24-1	TRBJ2-5	.	CATSDPSQETQYF
TRBV30	TRBJ1-5	few	CAWSPYLGQKTGSNQPQHF
TRBV5-1	TRBJ2-5	.	CASSAGVGQQETQYF
TRBV14	TRBJ1-3	.	CASSLGAYRGNTIYF